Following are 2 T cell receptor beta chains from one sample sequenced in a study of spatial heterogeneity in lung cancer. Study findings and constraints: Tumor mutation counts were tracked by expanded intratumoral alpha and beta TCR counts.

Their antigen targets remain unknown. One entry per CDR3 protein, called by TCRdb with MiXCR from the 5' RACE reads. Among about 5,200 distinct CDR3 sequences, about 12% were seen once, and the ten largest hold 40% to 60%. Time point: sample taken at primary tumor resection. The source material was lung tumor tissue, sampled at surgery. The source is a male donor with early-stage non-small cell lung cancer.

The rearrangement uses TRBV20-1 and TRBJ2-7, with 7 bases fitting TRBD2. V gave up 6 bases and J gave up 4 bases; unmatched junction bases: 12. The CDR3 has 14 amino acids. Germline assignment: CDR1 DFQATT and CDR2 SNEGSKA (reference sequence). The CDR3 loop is CSAHLSGATYEQYF. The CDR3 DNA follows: TGCAGTGCCCACTTGAGCGGGGCAACTTACGAGCAGTACTTC.

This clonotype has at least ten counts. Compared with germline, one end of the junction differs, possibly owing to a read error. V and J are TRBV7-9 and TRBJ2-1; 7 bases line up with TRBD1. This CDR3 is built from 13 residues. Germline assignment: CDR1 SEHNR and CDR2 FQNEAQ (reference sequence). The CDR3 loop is CASTKNHGTVLLF. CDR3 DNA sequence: TGTGCCAGCACCAAAAACCACGGGACAGTGCTCCTCTTC.